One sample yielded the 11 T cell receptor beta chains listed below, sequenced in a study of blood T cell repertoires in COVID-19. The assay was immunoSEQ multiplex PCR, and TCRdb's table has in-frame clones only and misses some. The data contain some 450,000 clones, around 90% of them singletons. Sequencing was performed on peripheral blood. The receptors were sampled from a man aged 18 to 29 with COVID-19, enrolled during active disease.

The CDR3: CASSIGTGGTGELFF. The DNA for the CDR3 is TGTGCCAGTAGTATCGGGACAGGGGGCACCGGGGAGCTGTTTTTT. This chain uses TRBV19 with TRBJ2-2; 11 positions match TRBD1. The germline CDR1 and CDR2 sequences are LNHDA and SQIVND (reference sequence). With V trimmed by 3 bases and J by 4 bases, 1 base remained unmatched. The CDR3 length is 15 residues.

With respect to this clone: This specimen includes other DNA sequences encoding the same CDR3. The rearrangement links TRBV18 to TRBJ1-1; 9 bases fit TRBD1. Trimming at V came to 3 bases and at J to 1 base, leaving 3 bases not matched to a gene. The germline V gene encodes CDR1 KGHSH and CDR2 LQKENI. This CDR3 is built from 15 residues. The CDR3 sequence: CASSPGQGPNTEAFF. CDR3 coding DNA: TGTGCCAGCTCACCGGGACAGGGCCCGAACACTGAAGCTTTCTTT.

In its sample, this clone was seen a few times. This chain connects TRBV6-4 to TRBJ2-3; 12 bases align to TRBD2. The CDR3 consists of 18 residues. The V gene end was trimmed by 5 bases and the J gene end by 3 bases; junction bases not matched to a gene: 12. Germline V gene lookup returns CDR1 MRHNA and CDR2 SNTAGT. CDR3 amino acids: CASSFRTSGEVVTDTQYF. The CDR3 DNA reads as TGTGCCAGCAGTTTTAGGACTAGCGGGGAGGTAGTTACAGATACGCAGTATTTT.

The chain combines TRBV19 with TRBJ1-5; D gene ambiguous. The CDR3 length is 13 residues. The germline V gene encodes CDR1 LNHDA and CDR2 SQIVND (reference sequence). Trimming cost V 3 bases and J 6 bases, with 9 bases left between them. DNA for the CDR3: TGTGCCAGTAGTATTTGGTTCGGTCAGCCCCAGCATTTT. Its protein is CASSIWFGQPQHF.

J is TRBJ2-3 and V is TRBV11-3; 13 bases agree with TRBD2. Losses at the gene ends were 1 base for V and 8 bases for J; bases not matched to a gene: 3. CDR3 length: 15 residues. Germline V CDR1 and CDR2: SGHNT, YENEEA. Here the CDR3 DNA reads TGTGCCAGCAGCTTAGGGACTAGCGGGAGAGGTACGCAGTATTTT. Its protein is CASSLGTSGRGTQYF. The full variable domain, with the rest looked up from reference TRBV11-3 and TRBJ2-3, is EAGVVQSPRYKIIEKKQPVAFWCNPISGHNTLYWYLQNLGQGPELLIRYENEEAVDDSQLPKDRFSAERLKGVDSTLKIQPAELGDSAVYLCASSLGTSGRGTQYFGPGTRLTVL.

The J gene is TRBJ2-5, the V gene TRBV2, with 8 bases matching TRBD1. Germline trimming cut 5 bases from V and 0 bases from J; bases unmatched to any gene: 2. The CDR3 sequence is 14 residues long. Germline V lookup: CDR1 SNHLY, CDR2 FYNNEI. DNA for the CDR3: TGTGCCAGCAGTAGACAGGGGTACCAAGAGACCCAGTACTTC. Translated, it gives CASSRQGYQETQYF. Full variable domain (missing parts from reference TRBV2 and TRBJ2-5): EPEVTQTPSHQVTQMGQEVILRCVPISNHLYFYWYRQILGQKVEFLVSFYNNEISEKSEIFDDQFSVERPDGSNFTLKIRSTKLEDSAMYFCASSRQGYQETQYFGPGTRLLVL.

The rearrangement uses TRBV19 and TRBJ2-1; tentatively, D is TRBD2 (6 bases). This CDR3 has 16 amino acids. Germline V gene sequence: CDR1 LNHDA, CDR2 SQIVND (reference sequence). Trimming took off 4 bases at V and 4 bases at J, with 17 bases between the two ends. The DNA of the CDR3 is TGTGCCAGTAGTAAAACTCGGAGGGTCCGGTACAATGAGCAGTTCTTC. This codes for CASSKTRRVRYNEQFF. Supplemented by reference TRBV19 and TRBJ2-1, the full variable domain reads DGGITQSPKYLFRKEGQNVTLSCEQNLNHDAMYWYRQDPGQGLRLIYYSQIVNDFQKGDIAEGYSVSREKKESFPLTVTSAQKNPTAFYLCASSKTRRVRYNEQFFGPGTRLTVL.

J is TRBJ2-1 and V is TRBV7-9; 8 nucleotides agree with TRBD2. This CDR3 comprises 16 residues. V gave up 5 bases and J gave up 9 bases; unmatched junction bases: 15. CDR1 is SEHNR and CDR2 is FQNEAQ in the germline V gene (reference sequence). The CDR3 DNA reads TGTGCCAGCAGCCGAAGCAAACGGGAGGGCATGGGTGAGCAGTTCTTC. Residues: CASSRSKREGMGEQFF.

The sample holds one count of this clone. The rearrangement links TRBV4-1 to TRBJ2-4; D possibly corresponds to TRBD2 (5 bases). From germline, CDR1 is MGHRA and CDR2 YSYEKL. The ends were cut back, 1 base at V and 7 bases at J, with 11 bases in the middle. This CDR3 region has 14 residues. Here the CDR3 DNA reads TGCGCCAGCAGCCAAGGTTTAACGGGGAACATTCAGTACTTC. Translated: CASSQGLTGNIQYF.

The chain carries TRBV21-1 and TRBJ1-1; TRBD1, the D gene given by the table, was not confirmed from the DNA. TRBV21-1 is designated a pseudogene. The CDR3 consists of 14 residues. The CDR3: CASRGQGIDTEAFF. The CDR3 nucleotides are TGTGCCAGCAGGGGACAGGGCATCGACACTGAAGCTTTCTTT.

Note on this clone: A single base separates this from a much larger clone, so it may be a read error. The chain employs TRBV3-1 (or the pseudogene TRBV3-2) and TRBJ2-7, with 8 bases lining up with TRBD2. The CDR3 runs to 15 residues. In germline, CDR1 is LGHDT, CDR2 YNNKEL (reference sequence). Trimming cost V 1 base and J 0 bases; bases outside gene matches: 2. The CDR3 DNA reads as TGTGCCAGCAGCCAAGGACTAGCGAGCTCCTACGAGCAGTACTTC. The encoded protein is CASSQGLASSYEQYF.